These 20 T cell receptor beta chains originate from one sample sequenced in a study of metastatic and nonmetastatic thyroid tumors. Thyroid surgery had not been preceded by any treatment in any patient. TCRdb called clones again from the PCR reads with MiXCR. The sample includes about 24,000 clones, 13% of them seen just once. Specimen: blood. These receptors all stem from a female donor with papillary thyroid cancer or a benign thyroid nodule (not recorded which). Some clones in this sample may be carry-over from other donors' samples.

This clone was recorded many times. V usage is TRBV20-1 and J usage is TRBJ2-3; 8 nucleotides line up with TRBD2. CDR3 length equals 15 residues. V lost 1 base and J lost 1; bases outside the gene matches: 4. Germline V gives CDR1 DFQATT, CDR2 SNEGSKA (reference sequence). The CDR3 spells CSARVLREGTDTQYF. CDR3 coding DNA: TGCAGTGCTAGAGTGTTGCGGGAGGGCACAGATACGCAGTATTTT.

This clone was picked up many times. The chain couples TRBV2 to TRBJ1-5; 9 nucleotides match TRBD1. V lost 4 bases, J lost 2 bases, and 0 bases stayed unmatched. CDR3 length: 14 residues. The germline CDR1 and CDR2 sequences are SNHLY and FYNNEI. This CDR3 is CASSGTGGNQPQHF. CDR3 nucleotide sequence: TGTGCCAGCAGTGGGACAGGGGGCAATCAGCCCCAGCATTTT.

This clone appeared a single time. The V and J genes are TRBV4-3 and TRBJ2-7; 8 bases are a match to TRBD2. CDR1 and CDR2 from the germline V gene are LGHNA and YSLEER. The CDR3 runs to 17 residues. The ends lost 0 bases at V and 0 bases at J; junction bases unmatched: 7. The CDR3 DNA sequence: TGCGCCAGCAGCCAAGATGGTAGCGGGATGCGCTCCTACGAGCAGTACTTC. Amino acid sequence: CASSQDGSGMRSYEQYF.

This clone was picked up many times. The chain couples TRBV20-1 to TRBJ2-1; possible D gene TRBD2, 6 bases. Germline V lookup: CDR1 DFQATT, CDR2 SNEGSKA (reference sequence). The CDR3 runs 15 residues. V lost 6 bases, J lost 0 bases, and 15 bases lay in between. CDR3 DNA sequence: TGCAGTGCCCCTATAGCGGAGCACTCCTACAATGAGCAGTTCTTC. Amino acids: CSAPIAEHSYNEQFF.

This clone appeared many times. The chain is built from TRBV5-6 and TRBJ1-5; D remains ambiguous. This CDR3 region has 14 residues. Deletions cut 2 bases from V and 4 bases from J, with 10 bases between. Looked up from germline, CDR1 is SGHDT and CDR2 is YYEEEE. The CDR3 loop is CASSLSRFNQPQHF. DNA for the CDR3: TGTGCCAGCAGCTTATCACGGTTTAATCAGCCCCAGCATTTT.

Ten or more counts support this clone. The V call is TRBV10-1, the J call TRBJ1-2, with 7 bases that match TRBD1. V was pared by 4 bases and J by 3 bases, with 8 bases of the junction left unmatched. CDR1 WNHNN and CDR2 SYGVQD come from the germline V gene (reference sequence). The CDR3 has 15 amino acids. CDR3 loop: CASSVGRGSYYGYTF. CDR3 DNA sequence: TGCGCCAGCAGTGTGGGCAGGGGGAGTTACTATGGCTACACCTTC.

This clone was found many times. J is TRBJ2-1 and V is TRBV6-2 or TRBV6-3; 8 bases fit TRBD2. The CDR3 runs to 21 residues. The J segment lost 3 bases and the V segment lost 1 base, leaving 20 bases of the junction unmatched. Germline V gene sequence: CDR1 MNHEY, CDR2 SVGEGT. DNA for the CDR3: TGTGCCAGCAGTTACTTCGCCCTAGGGACTAGTGGGGGTTCGGTCTACAATGAGCAGTTCTTC. Encoded protein: CASSYFALGTSGGSVYNEQFF.

This clone showed up many times. The chain uses TRBV9 and TRBJ1-6; TRBD1 matches 7 bases. The V segment lost 3 bases and the J segment 3 bases; nucleotides outside the gene matches: 0. This CDR3 contains 14 residues. Germline V gene lookup returns CDR1 SGDLS and CDR2 YYNGEE. The CDR3 DNA reads as TGTGCCAGCAGCGGACAGGGCTATAATTCACCCCTCCACTTT. Its translation: CASSGQGYNSPLHF.

The V and J genes are TRBV6-5 and TRBJ2-2, with D tentatively TRBD2 (6 bases). The CDR3 length is 15 residues. The V gene lost 2 bases and the J gene lost 0 bases, with 7 bases spanning the gap. Germline loops: CDR1 MNHEY, CDR2 SVGAGI. The DNA of the CDR3 is TGTGCCAGCAGTTACGGGACTCCGAACACCGGGGAGCTGTTTTTT. Protein: CASSYGTPNTGELFF.

At least ten counts were recorded for this clone. The chain combines TRBV2 with TRBJ2-1; 7 nucleotides line up with TRBD2. J gave up 10 bases and V 7 bases, and 16 bases lay outside the gene matches. The CDR3 totals 15 residues. Germline lookup yields CDR1 SNHLY and CDR2 FYNNEI. CDR3 nucleotides: TGTGCCAGCACAGGTCAGGCGCGGGGGAGCGGGGAGCAGTTCTTC. Amino acids: CASTGQARGSGEQFF.

This clone appeared many times. The chain combines TRBV2 with TRBJ1-2, with D possibly matching TRBD1 (5 bases). This CDR3 is built from 14 residues. Germline lookup yields CDR1 SNHLY and CDR2 FYNNEI. V was shortened by 4 bases and J by 5 bases, with 14 bases between the two germline ends. CDR3 sequence (DNA): TGTGCCAGCAGTGGGGCTCTGGGGCCTTATGGCTACACCTTC. This sequence encodes CASSGALGPYGYTF.

In its sample, this clone was seen a few times. The V gene is TRBV12-3 or TRBV12-4, the J gene TRBJ2-7, with 8 bases that match TRBD1. This CDR3 has 13 residues. V gave up 6 bases and J gave up 5 bases; unmatched junction bases: 6. The CDR3 nucleotides read TGTGCCAGCAGACGACAGGGGACGGACGAGCAGTACTTC. Encoded protein: CASRRQGTDEQYF.

This clone was counted at least ten times. The rearrangement uses TRBV7-3 and TRBJ2-2; 9 bases map to TRBD2. V trimming: 5 bases; J trimming: 5 bases; junction bases outside the gene matches: 15. The CDR3 is 18 residues long. CDR1 and CDR2 from the germline V gene are SGHTA and FQGTGA. The CDR3 region has the DNA TGTGCCAGCAGCGTACAACCGGCTCATCTAGCGGGAACCGGGGAGCTGTTTTTT. It codes for CASSVQPAHLAGTGELFF.

By sample share, this clone is large. J is TRBJ2-2 and V is TRBV28, with 7 bases identical to TRBD2. Germline values: CDR1 MDHEN, CDR2 SYDVKM. This CDR3 has 16 residues. With 7 bases clipped from V and 5 bases from J, the junction kept 13 bases outside the gene matches. Written as DNA, the CDR3 is TGTGCCAGCACCAATAGCGGGTTCGCTCGAACCGGGGAGCTGTTTTTT. Protein product: CASTNSGFARTGELFF.

The chain has TRBV20-1 and TRBJ1-3, with TRBD1 matching over 9 bases. V lost 1 base, J lost 6 bases, and 16 bases stayed unmatched. The CDR3 spans 18 residues. Germline CDR1 and CDR2: DFQATT and SNEGSKA (reference sequence). The CDR3 loop reads CSARVSTPGQGVTNTIYF. The CDR3 DNA sequence: TGCAGTGCTAGAGTTTCTACCCCGGGACAGGGAGTTACAAACACCATATATTTT.

The chain has TRBV5-1 and TRBJ2-7; 9 nucleotides align to TRBD1. The CDR3 has 15 residues. Per germline, CDR1 SGHRS and CDR2 YFSETQ. The V and J ends lost 5 bases and 4 bases, in that order; junction bases with no gene match: 10. The CDR3 here is CASRRMGQGEYEQYF. In DNA, the CDR3 is TGCGCCAGCAGGCGGATGGGACAGGGAGAATACGAGCAGTACTTC.

This clone was detected ten times or more. J is TRBJ1-5 and V is TRBV3-1; no definite D call. Germline lookup yields CDR1 LGHDT and CDR2 YNNKEL (reference sequence). There are 12 residues in the CDR3. With 1 base removed from V and 7 bases from J, the gap between germline ends came to 5 bases. The CDR3 sequence is CASSQAGQPQHF. The CDR3 DNA reads as TGTGCCAGCAGCCAAGCGGGCCAGCCCCAGCATTTT.

To note about this clone: This could be a read error, since a much larger clone is one nucleotide away. J is TRBJ2-6 and V is TRBV20-1; 7 bases are a match to TRBD2. This CDR3 region has 15 residues. CDR1 DFQATT and CDR2 SNEGSKA come from the germline V gene (reference sequence). The CDR3, as DNA: TGCAGTGCTAGGGGGAGGGCCCTTCGGGCCAACGTCCTGGCTTTC. It codes for CSARGRALRANVLAF.

By sample fraction, this clone is medium-sized (0.01 to 0.1%). J is TRBJ1-1 and V is TRBV6-1; 8 bases align to TRBD1. Germline loops: CDR1 MNHNS, CDR2 SASEGT. J was trimmed by 1 base and V by 9 bases; bases with no gene match: 10. This CDR3 is built from 15 residues. The DNA of the CDR3 is TGTGCCAGTTGCAGGGGGCTTCGAGGGAACACTGAAGCTTTCTTT. Translation gives CASCRGLRGNTEAFF.

This clone has only a few counts. For the CDR3, the DNA is TGTGCCAGCAGTGAAGTTGGCGGGAGCCATGAGCAGTTCTTC. It is translated as CASSEVGGSHEQFF. This chain joins TRBV6-1 and TRBJ2-1; TRBD2 matches at 7 bases. The CDR3 has 14 amino acids. V gave up 1 base and J gave up 8 bases; unmatched junction bases: 5. The V gene's germline CDR1 is MNHNS and CDR2 SASEGT.